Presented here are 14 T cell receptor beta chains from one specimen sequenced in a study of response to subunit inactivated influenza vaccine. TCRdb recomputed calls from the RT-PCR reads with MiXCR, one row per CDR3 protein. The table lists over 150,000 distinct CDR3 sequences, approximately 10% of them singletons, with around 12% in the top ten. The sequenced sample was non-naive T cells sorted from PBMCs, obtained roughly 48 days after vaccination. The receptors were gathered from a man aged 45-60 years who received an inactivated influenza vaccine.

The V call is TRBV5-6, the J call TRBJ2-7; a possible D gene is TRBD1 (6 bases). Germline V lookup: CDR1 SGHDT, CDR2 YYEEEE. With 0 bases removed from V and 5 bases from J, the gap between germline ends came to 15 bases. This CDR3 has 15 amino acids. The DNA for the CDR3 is TGTGCCAGCAGCTTGGGGGCCAGGGGATTGGACGAGCAGTACTTC. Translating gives CASSLGARGLDEQYF.

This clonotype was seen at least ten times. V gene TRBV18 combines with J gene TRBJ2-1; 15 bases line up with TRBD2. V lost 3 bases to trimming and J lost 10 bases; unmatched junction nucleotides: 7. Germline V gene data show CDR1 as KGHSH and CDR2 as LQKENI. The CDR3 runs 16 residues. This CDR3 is CASSPAGTSGRKEQFF. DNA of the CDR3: TGTGCCAGCTCACCGGCCGGGACTAGCGGGAGGAAGGAGCAGTTCTTC. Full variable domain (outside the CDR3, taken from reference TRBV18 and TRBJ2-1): NAGVMQNPRHLVRRRGQEARLRCSPMKGHSHVYWYRQLPEEGLKFMVYLQKENIIDESGMPKERFSAEFPKEGPSILRIQQVVRGDSAAYFCASSPAGTSGRKEQFFGPGTRLTVL.

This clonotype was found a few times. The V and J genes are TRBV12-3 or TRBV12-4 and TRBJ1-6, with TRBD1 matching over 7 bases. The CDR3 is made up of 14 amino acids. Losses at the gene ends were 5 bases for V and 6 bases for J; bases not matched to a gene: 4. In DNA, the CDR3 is TGTGCCAGCAGTATGGGACAGTCTAATTCACCCCTCCACTTT. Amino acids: CASSMGQSNSPLHF.

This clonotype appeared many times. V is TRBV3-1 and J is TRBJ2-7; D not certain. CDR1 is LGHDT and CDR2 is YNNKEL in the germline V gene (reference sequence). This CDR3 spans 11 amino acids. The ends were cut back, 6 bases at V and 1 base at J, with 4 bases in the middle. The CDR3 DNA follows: TGTGCCAGCAGTGCTTCCTACGAGCAGTACTTC. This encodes CASSASYEQYF.

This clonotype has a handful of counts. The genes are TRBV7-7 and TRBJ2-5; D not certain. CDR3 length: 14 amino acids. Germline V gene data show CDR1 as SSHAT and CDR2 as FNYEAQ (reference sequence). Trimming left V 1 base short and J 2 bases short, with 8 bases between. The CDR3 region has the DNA TGTGCCAGCAGCTTAGGCAGCCATCAAGAGACCCAGTACTTC. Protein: CASSLGSHQETQYF.

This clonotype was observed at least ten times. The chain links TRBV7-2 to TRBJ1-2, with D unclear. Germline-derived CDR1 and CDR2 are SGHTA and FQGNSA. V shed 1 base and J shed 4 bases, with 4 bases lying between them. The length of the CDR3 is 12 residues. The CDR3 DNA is TGTGCCAGCAGCTTAGACAGCTATGGCTACACCTTC. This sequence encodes CASSLDSYGYTF.

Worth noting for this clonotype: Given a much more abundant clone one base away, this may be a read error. Here the CDR3 DNA reads TGCGCCAGCAGCCAAGAGACGGGGACAGGTTACGAGCAGTACTTC. Its translation is CASSQETGTGYEQYF. This rearrangement joins TRBV4-3 to TRBJ2-7; 8 nucleotides agree with TRBD1. This CDR3 has 15 amino acids. With V trimmed by 0 bases and J by 4 bases, 5 bases remained unmatched. Looked up from germline, CDR1 is LGHNA and CDR2 is YSLEER.

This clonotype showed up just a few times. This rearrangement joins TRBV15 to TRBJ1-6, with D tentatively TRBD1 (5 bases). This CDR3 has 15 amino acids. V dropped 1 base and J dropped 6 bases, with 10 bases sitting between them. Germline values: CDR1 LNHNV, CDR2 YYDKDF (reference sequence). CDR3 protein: CATSRVAGFNSPLHF. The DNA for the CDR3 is TGTGCCACCAGCAGAGTCGCAGGGTTTAATTCACCCCTCCACTTT.

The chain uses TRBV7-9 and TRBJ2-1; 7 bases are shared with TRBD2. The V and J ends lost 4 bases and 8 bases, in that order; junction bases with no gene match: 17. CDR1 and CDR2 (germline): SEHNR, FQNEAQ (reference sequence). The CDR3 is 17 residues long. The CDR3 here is CASSSPTWGGSSDEQFF. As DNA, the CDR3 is TGTGCCAGCAGCTCCCCAACGTGGGGCGGGAGCTCGGATGAGCAGTTCTTC.

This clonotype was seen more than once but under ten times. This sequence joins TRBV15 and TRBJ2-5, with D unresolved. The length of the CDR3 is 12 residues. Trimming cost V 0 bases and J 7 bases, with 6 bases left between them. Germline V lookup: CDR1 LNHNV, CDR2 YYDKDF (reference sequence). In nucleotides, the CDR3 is TGTGCCACCAGCAGAGATTCGGGGACCCAGTACTTC. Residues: CATSRDSGTQYF. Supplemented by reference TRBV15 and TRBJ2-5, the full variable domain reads DAMVIQNPRYQVTQFGKPVTLSCSQTLNHNVMYWYQQKSSQAPKLLFHYYDKDFNNEADTPDNFQSRRPNTSFCFLDIRSPGLGDTAMYLCATSRDSGTQYFGPGTRLLVL.

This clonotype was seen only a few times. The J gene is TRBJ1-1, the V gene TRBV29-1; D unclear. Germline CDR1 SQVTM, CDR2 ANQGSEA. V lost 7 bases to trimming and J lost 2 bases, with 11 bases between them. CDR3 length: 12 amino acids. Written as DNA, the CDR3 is TGCAGCGCAAGCCAGACTAACACTGAAGCTTTCTTT. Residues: CSASQTNTEAFF.

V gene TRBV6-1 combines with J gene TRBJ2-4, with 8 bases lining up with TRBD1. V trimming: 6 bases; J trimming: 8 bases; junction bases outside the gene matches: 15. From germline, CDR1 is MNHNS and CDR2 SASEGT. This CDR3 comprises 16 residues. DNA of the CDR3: TGTGCCAGCAGAAATGGGCAGGGGGCTAGAAGAGACATTCAGTACTTC. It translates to CASRNGQGARRDIQYF.

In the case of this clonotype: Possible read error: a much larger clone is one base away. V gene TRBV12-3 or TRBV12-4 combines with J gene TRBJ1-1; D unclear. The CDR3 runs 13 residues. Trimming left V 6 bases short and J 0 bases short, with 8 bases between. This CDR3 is CASSPRLNTEAFF. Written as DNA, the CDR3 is TGTGCCAGCAGCCCTCGGTTGAACACTGAAGCTTTCTTT.

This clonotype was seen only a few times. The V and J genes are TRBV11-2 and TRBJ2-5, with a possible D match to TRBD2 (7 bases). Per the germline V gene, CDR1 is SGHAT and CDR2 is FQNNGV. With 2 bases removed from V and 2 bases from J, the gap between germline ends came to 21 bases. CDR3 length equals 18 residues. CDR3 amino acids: CASSLRSGRGGAQETQYF. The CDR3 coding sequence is TGTGCCAGCAGCTTACGGTCAGGGAGAGGGGGGGCTCAAGAGACCCAGTACTTC.